Presented here are 12 T cell receptor beta chains from one specimen sequenced in a study of blood T cell repertoires in COVID-19. Method: immunoSEQ multiplex PCR; TCRdb's copy keeps in-frame clones and lacks some. Of about 220,000 clones in the sample, around 84% were seen once. The sequencing sample was made of peripheral blood. The receptors come from a human donor in a cohort sampled during active COVID-19.

The CDR3 DNA reads as TGCGCCAGCAGCTTGCACAGGGGGCCCTACGAGCAGTACTTC. Amino acids: CASSLHRGPYEQYF. The chain uses TRBV5-1 and TRBJ2-7; 9 bases match TRBD1. From germline, CDR1 is SGHRS and CDR2 YFSETQ. There are 14 residues in the CDR3. Losses at the gene ends were 1 base for V and 2 bases for J; bases not matched to a gene: 1.

The chain combines TRBV4-1 with TRBJ2-1; TRBD2 might be the D (6 bases). The V end was cut by 0 bases, the J end by 0 bases, with 12 bases between. The V gene's germline CDR1 is MGHRA and CDR2 YSYEKL. The CDR3 runs to 17 residues. The CDR3 region is CASSQDYGGPSYNEQFF. Written as DNA, the CDR3 is TGCGCCAGCAGCCAAGATTATGGAGGGCCCTCCTACAATGAGCAGTTCTTC.

This rearrangement joins TRBV6-4 to TRBJ2-7, with unresolved D. CDR3 size: 12 residues. The germline gives CDR1 MRHNA, CDR2 SNTAGT. The V and J ends lost 7 bases and 4 bases respectively, with 11 bases between them. The CDR3 nucleotides read TGTGCCAGCAATCGTGAGAATTACGAGCAGTACTTC. As protein: CASNRENYEQYF.

This chain connects TRBV7-2 to TRBJ2-7; perhaps TRBD2 as D (5 bases). CDR1 is SGHTA and CDR2 is FQGNSA in the germline V gene. V lost 0 bases and J 1 base, leaving 13 bases between the germline ends. CDR3 length equals 16 residues. This chain's CDR3 is CASSLATGSVSYEQYF. The CDR3 DNA sequence: TGTGCCAGCAGCTTAGCGACGGGGTCCGTATCCTACGAGCAGTACTTC.

The chain combines TRBV29-1 with TRBJ2-1; D possibly corresponds to TRBD1 (6 bases). Germline V gene lookup returns CDR1 SQVTM and CDR2 ANQGSEA. Between the trimmed V and J ends, which lost 3 bases and 3 bases, there was a span of 9 bases. The CDR3 sequence is 13 residues long. The CDR3 DNA follows: TGCAGCGTTGATAGGGGGAACTACAATGAGCAGTTCTTC. This codes for CSVDRGNYNEQFF.

The sample holds a few counts of this clone. The rearrangement links TRBV5-1 to TRBJ2-1; D not resolved. Trimming took off 0 bases at V and 5 bases at J, with 12 bases between the two ends. There are 15 residues in the CDR3. CDR1 is SGHRS and CDR2 is YFSETQ in the germline V gene. DNA of the CDR3: TGCGCCAGCAGCTTGGATGGGCCAGACAACAATGAGCAGTTCTTC. Encoded protein: CASSLDGPDNNEQFF.

This chain joins TRBV4-1 and TRBJ1-2; D call uncertain. The germline gives CDR1 MGHRA, CDR2 YSYEKL. With 4 bases removed from V and 4 bases from J, the gap between germline ends came to 13 bases. The CDR3 totals 14 residues. CDR3 loop: CASSPVEGSYGYTF. The DNA of the CDR3 is TGCGCCAGCAGCCCCGTCGAGGGTTCCTATGGCTACACCTTC.

CDR3 residues: CASSLSIRGIGTDTQYF. DNA of the CDR3: TGTGCCAGCAGTTTATCGATTCGGGGGATAGGCACAGATACGCAGTATTTT. The rearrangement joins TRBV27 to TRBJ2-3, with D maybe TRBD2 (6 bases). Looked up from germline, CDR1 is MNHEY and CDR2 is SMNVEV (reference sequence). The V end lost 0 bases, the J end lost 1 base, and 14 bases lay between the germline ends. There are 17 residues in the CDR3.

The chain recombines TRBV6-5 with TRBJ2-2; a possible D gene is TRBD2 (5 bases). This CDR3 has 15 amino acids. Germline V lookup: CDR1 MNHEY, CDR2 SVGAGI. The V and J ends lost 0 bases and 5 bases respectively, with 10 bases between them. As DNA, the CDR3 is TGTGCCAGCAGTTACTCAGCGGAGACGACCGGGGAGCTGTTTTTT. Residues: CASSYSAETTGELFF.

V is TRBV27 and J is TRBJ2-3; tentatively, D is TRBD2 (5 bases). Trimming cost V 3 bases and J 4 bases, with 14 bases left between them. The V gene's germline CDR1 is MNHEY and CDR2 SMNVEV (reference sequence). The CDR3 sequence is 15 residues long. The CDR3 DNA is TGTGCCAGCAGTTTGGGTGAGGGCCCCGCAGATACGCAGTATTTT. Protein sequence: CASSLGEGPADTQYF.

V is TRBV15 and J is TRBJ2-7; TRBD1 aligns across 9 bases. The V and J ends lost 4 bases and 2 bases, in that order; junction bases with no gene match: 6. The V gene's germline CDR1 is LNHNV and CDR2 YYDKDF (reference sequence). This CDR3 comprises 15 residues. CDR3 loop: CATSKGTGYPYEQYF. The DNA of the CDR3 is TGTGCCACCAGCAAAGGGACAGGGTACCCCTACGAGCAGTACTTC. Drawing the rest from reference TRBV15 and TRBJ2-7, the complete variable domain is DAMVIQNPRYQVTQFGKPVTLSCSQTLNHNVMYWYQQKSSQAPKLLFHYYDKDFNNEADTPDNFQSRRPNTSFCFLDIRSPGLGDTAMYLCATSKGTGYPYEQYFGPGTRLTVT.

This CDR3 is CASSSNSGANVLTF. As DNA, the CDR3 is TGTGCCAGCAGCTCTAACTCTGGGGCCAACGTCCTGACTTTC. The chain uses TRBV7-3 and TRBJ2-6; D gene unclear. The CDR3 has 14 amino acids. The V end was cut by 4 bases, the J end by 0 bases, with 4 bases between. The V gene's germline CDR1 is SGHTA and CDR2 FQGTGA.